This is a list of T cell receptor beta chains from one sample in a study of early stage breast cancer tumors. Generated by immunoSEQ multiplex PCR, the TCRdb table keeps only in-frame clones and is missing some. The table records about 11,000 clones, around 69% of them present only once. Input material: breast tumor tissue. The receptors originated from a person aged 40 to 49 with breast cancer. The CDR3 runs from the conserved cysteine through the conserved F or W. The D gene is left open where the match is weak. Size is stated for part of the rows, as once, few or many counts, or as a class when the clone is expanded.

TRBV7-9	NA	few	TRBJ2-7	CASSFHLVYEQYF	TGTGCCAGCAGCTTTCATCTGGTATACGAGCAGTACTTC
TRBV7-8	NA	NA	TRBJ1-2	CASSYPGFGGSYGYTF	TGTGCCAGCAGCTACCCCGGATTTGGAGGGAGCTATGGCTACACCTTC
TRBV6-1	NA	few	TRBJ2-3	CASIRQVPGDTQYF	TGTGCCAGCATCCGACAGGTCCCAGGGGATACGCAGTATTTT
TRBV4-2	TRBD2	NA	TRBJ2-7	CASSPYPSSGTTGEQYF	TGTGCCAGCAGCCCATACCCATCTAGCGGGACCACGGGGGAGCAGTACTTC
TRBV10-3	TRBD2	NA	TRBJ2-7	CAISDSGGPNYEQYF	TGTGCCATCAGTGATTCGGGAGGTCCAAATTACGAGCAGTACTTC
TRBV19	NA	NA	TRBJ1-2	CASSIGSGNYGYTF	TGTGCCAGTAGTATAGGCTCAGGGAACTATGGCTACACCTTC
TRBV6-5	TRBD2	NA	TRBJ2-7	CASSNSGRVLDEQYF	TGTGCCAGCAGTAACAGCGGGAGAGTGCTCGACGAGCAGTACTTC
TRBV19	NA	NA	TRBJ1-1	CASSASRRGLNTEAFF	TGTGCCAGTAGTGCCTCCCGAAGAGGGTTGAACACTGAAGCTTTCTTT
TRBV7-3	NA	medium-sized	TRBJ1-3	CASSLSGGFGNTIYF	TGTGCCAGCAGCTTATCCGGGGGCTTTGGAAACACCATATATTTT
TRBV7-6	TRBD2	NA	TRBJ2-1	CASSLLAGAYNEQFF	TGTGCCAGCAGCCTACTAGCGGGAGCCTACAATGAGCAGTTCTTC
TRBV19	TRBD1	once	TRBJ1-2	CASSIGGQGLDGYTF	TGTGCCAGTAGTATCGGGGGACAGGGACTAGATGGCTACACCTTC
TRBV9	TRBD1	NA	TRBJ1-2	CASRTQGAPYGYTF	TGTGCCAGCAGAACCCAGGGGGCGCCCTATGGCTACACCTTC
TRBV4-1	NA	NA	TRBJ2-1	CASSQDPVSGDEQFF	TGCGCCAGCAGCCAAGATCCCGTAAGTGGCGATGAGCAGTTCTTC
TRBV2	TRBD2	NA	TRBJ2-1	CASSGRRGRYNEQFF	TGTGCCAGCAGCGGACGGCGCGGGAGGTACAATGAGCAGTTCTTC
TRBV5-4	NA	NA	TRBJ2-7	CASSLKSTSTGYEQYF	TGTGCCAGCAGCTTGAAATCAACTAGCACGGGCTACGAGCAGTACTTC
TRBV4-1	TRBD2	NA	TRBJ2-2	CASSQPGLAGSTGELFF	TGCGCCAGCAGCCAACCGGGACTAGCGGGAAGCACCGGGGAGCTGTTTTTT
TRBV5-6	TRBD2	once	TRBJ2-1	CASSLAVRLAEWKFF	TGTGCCAGCAGCTTGGCGGTTAGACTAGCGGAGTGGAAGTTCTTC
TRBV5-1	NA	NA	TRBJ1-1	CASSLVGAGGTEAFF	TGCGCCAGCAGCTTGGTCGGGGCCGGAGGCACTGAAGCTTTCTTT
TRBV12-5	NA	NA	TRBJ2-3	CASGFGQTSTDTQYF	TGTGCTAGTGGTTTTGGACAGACTAGCACAGATACGCAGTATTTT
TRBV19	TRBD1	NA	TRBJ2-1	CAGDRYKNEQFF	TGTGCCGGGGACAGGTATAAGAATGAGCAGTTCTTC
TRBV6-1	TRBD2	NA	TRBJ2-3	CASSEEVGGGSRDTQYF	TGTGCCAGCAGTGAGGAAGTCGGGGGAGGGTCTAGGGATACGCAGTATTTT
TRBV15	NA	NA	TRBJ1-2	CATSRDRGVYGYTF	TGTGCCACCAGCAGAGATAGGGGCGTCTATGGCTACACCTTC
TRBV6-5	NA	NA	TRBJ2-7	CASSYSSSYEQYF	TGTGCCAGCAGTTACTCGAGTTCGTACGAGCAGTACTTC
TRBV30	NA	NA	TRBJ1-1	CAWSKWLSSGEAFF	TGTGCCTGGAGCAAATGGTTGAGTTCGGGTGAAGCTTTCTTT
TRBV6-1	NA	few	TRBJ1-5	CASSVHSNQPQHF	TGTGCCAGCAGTGTGCATAGCAATCAGCCCCAGCATTTT
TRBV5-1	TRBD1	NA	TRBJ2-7	CASSPQQGASYEQYF	TGCGCCAGCAGCCCTCAACAGGGGGCCTCCTACGAGCAGTACTTC
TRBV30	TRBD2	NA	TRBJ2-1	CAWRIPSGSSYNEQFF	TGTGCCTGGAGAATACCCAGCGGGAGCTCCTACAATGAGCAGTTCTTC
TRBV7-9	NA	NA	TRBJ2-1	CASSLPASVYEQFF	TGTGCCAGCAGCTTACCGGCTTCAGTGTATGAGCAGTTCTTC
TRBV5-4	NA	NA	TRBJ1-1	CASSSGGDVRGTEAFF	TGTGCCAGCAGCTCGGGGGGAGATGTGAGGGGCACTGAAGCTTTCTTT
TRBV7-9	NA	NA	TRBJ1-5	CASSRQENQPQHF	TGTGCCAGCAGCCGGCAGGAGAATCAGCCCCAGCATTTT
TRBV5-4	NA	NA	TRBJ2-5	CASSSGSRGTQYF	TGTGCCAGCAGCTCCGGGTCTCGAGGGACCCAGTACTTC
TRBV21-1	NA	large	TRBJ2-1	CAPEPYNEQFF	TGTGCCCCAGAACCCTACAATGAGCAGTTCTTC
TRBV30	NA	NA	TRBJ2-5	CAWSGRGKTQYF	TGTGCCTGGAGTGGTCGGGGAAAGACCCAGTACTTC
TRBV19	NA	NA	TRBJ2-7	CASTNTVSGEQYF	TGTGCCAGTACCAACACAGTATCTGGCGAGCAGTACTTC
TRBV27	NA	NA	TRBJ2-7	CASRGGVNYEQYF	TGTGCCAGCAGGGGGGGAGTGAACTACGAGCAGTACTTC
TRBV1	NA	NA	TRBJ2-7	CTTSGRAYEQYF	TGCACCACCAGCGGGAGGGCCTACGAGCAGTACTTC
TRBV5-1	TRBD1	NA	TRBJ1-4	CASSQTGEPLEKLFF	TGCGCCAGCAGCCAAACAGGGGAGCCCCTCGAAAAACTGTTTTTT
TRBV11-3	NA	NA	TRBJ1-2	CASSLATGKNYGYTF	TGTGCCAGCAGCTTAGCCACAGGGAAAAACTATGGCTACACCTTC
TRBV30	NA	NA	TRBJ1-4	CAWSNGVELFF	TGTGCCTGGAGTAACGGGGTTGAACTGTTTTTT
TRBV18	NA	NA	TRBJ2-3	CASQNTDTQYF	TGTGCCAGCCAAAACACAGATACGCAGTATTTT
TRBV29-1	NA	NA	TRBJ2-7	CSVEEPRGGTAFVHEQYF	TGCAGCGTTGAAGAACCCCGGGGCGGGACAGCCTTTGTCCACGAGCAGTACTTC
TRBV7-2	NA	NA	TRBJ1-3	CASSQGRTSGNTIYF	TGTGCCAGCAGCCAGGGACGGACCTCTGGAAACACCATATATTTT
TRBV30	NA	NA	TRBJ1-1	CALEGRLTMNTEAFF	TGTGCCCTGGAGGGCAGGCTAACGATGAACACTGAAGCTTTCTTT
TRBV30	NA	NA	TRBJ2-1	CAWSITLSSYNEQFF	TGTGCCTGGAGCATAACCCTTAGCTCCTACAATGAGCAGTTCTTC
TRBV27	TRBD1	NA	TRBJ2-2	CASSSTPGTGIGELFF	TGTGCCAGCAGCTCTACCCCCGGGACAGGGATCGGGGAGCTGTTTTTT
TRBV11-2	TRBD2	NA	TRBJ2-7	CASSLVVSGRSEQYF	TGTGCCAGCAGCTTAGTCGTTAGCGGGAGGAGCGAGCAGTACTTC
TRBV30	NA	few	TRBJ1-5	CAWSVSGNQPQHF	TGTGCCTGGAGTGTCTCGGGCAATCAGCCCCAGCATTTT
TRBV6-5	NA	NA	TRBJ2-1	CASSYTGAGAHNEQFF	TGTGCCAGCAGTTACACTGGGGCGGGGGCGCACAATGAGCAGTTCTTC